The 23 T cell receptor beta chains in this list originate from one sample, sequenced in a study of cytomegalovirus exposure and HLA in healthy donors. The PCR made use of 60 Vbeta and 13 Jbeta primers. Data came from immunoSEQ multiplex PCR; TCRdb stores just in-frame clones and leaves some out. There are fewer than 250,000 clones in the sample; 65% to 75% occur only once, and 1.8% lies in the top ten. The sample comprised PBMCs. Receptors were obtained from a woman under 40 in good health and CMV-seronegative.

The J gene is TRBJ1-6, the V gene TRBV5-1, with 11 bases matching TRBD1. Germline loops: CDR1 SGHRS, CDR2 YFSETQ. V dropped 3 bases and J dropped 7; count of bases not matched to a gene: 0. The CDR3 spans 14 residues. As DNA, the CDR3 is TGCGCCAGCAGCTGGGACAGGGGGAATTCACCCCTCCACTTT. Translating gives CASSWDRGNSPLHF.

CDR3 in DNA: TGTGCCAGCAGGATACAGGGGCCTCTCCGAAATCAGCCCCAGCATTTT. Its translation is CASRIQGPLRNQPQHF. V gene TRBV6-4 combines with J gene TRBJ1-5; 7 bases match TRBD1. The CDR3 totals 16 residues. Germline V gene sequence: CDR1 MRHNA, CDR2 SNTAGT. The trim removed 6 bases at V and 4 bases at J, leaving 12 bases unmatched.

The chain links TRBV14 to TRBJ1-1; D ambiguous. The CDR3 loop spans 13 amino acids. With 3 bases removed from V and 8 bases from J, the gap between germline ends came to 13 bases. Per germline, CDR1 SGHDN and CDR2 FVKESK. Here the CDR3 reads CASSQGDKPEAFF. For the CDR3, the DNA is TGTGCCAGCAGCCAGGGAGACAAACCAGAAGCTTTCTTT.

V usage is TRBV9 and J usage is TRBJ2-3, with TRBD2 matching 11 bases. J was trimmed by 2 bases and V by 1 base; bases with no gene match: 9. The CDR3 loop spans 18 amino acids. The germline CDR1 and CDR2 sequences are SGDLS and YYNGEE. CDR3 bases: TGTGCCAGCAGCGTAAGCCGGACTAGCGGGCTAAACACAGATACGCAGTATTTT. It translates to CASSVSRTSGLNTDTQYF.

The genes are TRBV4-1 and TRBJ2-2; D unresolved. Trimming left V 2 bases short and J 2 bases short, with 6 bases between. The CDR3 has 14 amino acids. CDR1 and CDR2 from the germline V gene are MGHRA and YSYEKL. CDR3 nucleotides: TGCGCCAGCAGCCAACAAACTAACACCGGGGAGCTGTTTTTT. Amino acids: CASSQQTNTGELFF.

The V and J genes are TRBV7-9 and TRBJ1-1; tentative D call: TRBD1 (5 bases). V lost 7 bases, J lost 1 base, and 19 bases lay in between. Looked up from germline, CDR1 is SEHNR and CDR2 is FQNEAQ (reference sequence). This CDR3 has 16 residues. CDR3 loop: CASISTDITKNTEAFF. As DNA, the CDR3 is TGTGCCAGCATTTCCACGGACATAACCAAGAACACTGAAGCTTTCTTT.

The V call is TRBV29-1, the J call TRBJ2-5; no reliable D call. The tail of the sequence fits TRBJ2-7 better, so the J call may be wrong. CDR3 length: 11 residues. The germline V gene encodes CDR1 SQVTM and CDR2 ANQGSEA. CDR3 in DNA: TGCAGCGTCGGAGTGGTGAACGAGCAGTACTTC. Translating gives CSVGVVNEQYF.

The chain combines TRBV29-1 with TRBJ1-1; 9 nucleotides match TRBD1. Germline loops: CDR1 SQVTM, CDR2 ANQGSEA. J gave up 6 bases and V 7 bases, and 9 bases lay outside the gene matches. The length of the CDR3 is 13 residues. CDR3: CSAGTGTGAEAFF. The CDR3 DNA is TGCAGCGCTGGGACAGGGACGGGCGCTGAAGCTTTCTTT.

The genes are TRBV6-1 and TRBJ1-1; unclear D gene. With 4 bases removed from V and 5 bases from J, the gap between germline ends came to 11 bases. The length of the CDR3 is 13 residues. In germline, CDR1 is MNHNS, CDR2 SASEGT. The CDR3 spells CASSVSEGTEAFF. For the CDR3, the DNA is TGTGCCAGCAGTGTGTCGGAGGGTACTGAAGCTTTCTTT.

The V and J genes are TRBV9 and TRBJ1-3; D call uncertain. CDR1 SGDLS and CDR2 YYNGEE come from the germline V gene. V shed 0 bases and J shed 0 bases, with 7 bases lying between them. The CDR3 has 15 residues. The CDR3 bases are TGTGCCAGCAGCGTAGAAGGGAGCTCTGGAAACACCATATATTTT. This codes for CASSVEGSSGNTIYF.

The chain combines TRBV6-6 with TRBJ1-2; D is uncertain. Trimming took off 0 bases at V and 8 bases at J, with 4 bases between the two ends. CDR3 length: 11 residues. Germline-derived CDR1 and CDR2 are MNHNY and SVGAGI (reference sequence). As DNA, the CDR3 is TGTGCCAGCAGTTACTCGAGAGGCTACACCTTC. It codes for CASSYSRGYTF.

This clone appeared once. The sample contains more than one DNA sequence encoding this CDR3. V is TRBV6-5 and J is TRBJ1-1; no firm D call. Germline CDR1 MNHEY, CDR2 SVGAGI. CDR3 length: 12 residues. V lost 3 bases, J lost 4 bases, and 6 bases lay in between. The CDR3 sequence: CASSYSSTEAFF. Written as DNA, the CDR3 is TGTGCCAGCAGTTATTCGAGCACTGAAGCTTTCTTT.

This clone came up a few times. The chain has TRBV30 and TRBJ2-5, with TRBD2 matching 8 bases. The junction had 8 bases not matched to a gene; V was cut back by 4 bases and J by 4 bases. Germline CDR1 is GTSNPN and CDR2 is SVGIG (reference sequence). This CDR3 is built from 14 residues. The CDR3 here is CAWIHRAGGETQYF. In DNA, the CDR3 is TGTGCCTGGATTCATCGTGCGGGGGGAGAGACCCAGTACTTC.

This chain uses TRBV5-5 with TRBJ2-2; 8 nucleotides align to TRBD1. The junction had 16 bases not matched to a gene; V was cut back by 2 bases and J by 4 bases. The germline V gene has CDR1 SGHKS and CDR2 YYEKEE (reference sequence). This CDR3 is built from 19 residues. The CDR3 loop is CASSLIPPGGMSGTGELFF. As DNA, the CDR3 is TGTGCCAGCAGCTTAATCCCCCCAGGGGGCATGTCAGGCACCGGGGAGCTGTTTTTT.

The chain carries TRBV30 and TRBJ2-2, with D perhaps TRBD1 (6 bases). Trimming took 2 bases from V and 7 from J, leaving 17 bases between them. From germline, CDR1 is GTSNPN and CDR2 SVGIG (reference sequence). CDR3 length: 15 residues. The CDR3 region is CAWSTAPPRGGELFF. The CDR3 bases are TGTGCCTGGAGTACGGCCCCACCCAGGGGCGGGGAGCTGTTTTTT.

This chain joins TRBV29-1 and TRBJ2-7, with 7 bases fitting TRBD2. Trimming removed 3 bases from V and 2 bases from J; junction bases left unmatched: 7. This CDR3 has 14 amino acids. Germline V lookup: CDR1 SQVTM, CDR2 ANQGSEA. The CDR3 reads CSVDGAGDPYEQYF. Here the CDR3 DNA reads TGCAGCGTTGACGGTGCGGGGGACCCCTACGAGCAGTACTTC.

The J gene is TRBJ2-3, the V gene TRBV6-1, with 8 bases lining up with TRBD2. There are 16 residues in the CDR3. Germline trimming cut 3 bases from V and 0 bases from J; bases unmatched to any gene: 5. Germline CDR1 reads MNHNS; CDR2 reads SASEGT. This chain's CDR3 is CASSDLGLVSTDTQYF. The CDR3 DNA sequence: TGTGCCAGCAGTGACTTGGGACTAGTAAGCACAGATACGCAGTATTTT.

The chain employs TRBV9 and TRBJ2-5, with 10 nucleotides matching TRBD2. The DNA end is more similar to TRBJ2-7, so the J call may be wrong. Germline V CDR1 and CDR2: SGDLS, YYNGEE. This CDR3 region has 16 residues. DNA of the CDR3: TGTGCCAGCAGCGTAGGAGCACTAGCGGGGCTCTACGAGCAGTACTTC. Its translation is CASSVGALAGLYEQYF.

The chain couples TRBV25-1 to TRBJ1-1, with 7 bases identical to TRBD1. The germline V gene has CDR1 MGHDK and CDR2 SYGVNS. J lost 7 bases, V lost 10 bases, and 9 bases had no gene match. The CDR3 is 12 amino acids. The CDR3 loop is CATQTGKFEAFF. The CDR3, as DNA: TGTGCCACCCAGACAGGGAAGTTTGAAGCTTTCTTT.

This clone occurred a few times. The chain combines TRBV21-1 with TRBJ2-2; the D call of TRBD1 is as the table states it, not checked on the DNA. TRBV21-1 is marked as a pseudogene. This CDR3 has 17 residues. The CDR3 DNA follows: TGTGCCAGCAGCCAGGACAGGGGAGGTGTAGTAGCCGGGGAGCTGTTTTTT. It translates to CASSQDRGGVVAGELFF.

This clone was seen more than once but under ten times. The chain couples TRBV30 to TRBJ2-5; D is ambiguous. The germline V gene has CDR1 GTSNPN and CDR2 SVGIG (reference sequence). V lost 6 bases and J lost 3, with 5 bases in between. This CDR3 has 10 amino acids. The CDR3 spells CACQKETQYF. The CDR3 DNA reads as TGTGCCTGTCAAAAAGAGACCCAGTACTTC.

The chain employs TRBV2 and TRBJ1-2; 10 bases fit TRBD1. CDR3 length: 14 amino acids. With V trimmed by 10 bases and J by 5 bases, 10 bases remained unmatched. Germline V CDR1 and CDR2: SNHLY, FYNNEI. CDR3: CAKKTGTGVYGYTF. The CDR3 DNA reads TGTGCCAAAAAAACCGGGACAGGGGTTTATGGCTACACCTTC.

The rearrangement links TRBV2 to TRBJ1-5; the D gene is possibly TRBD1 (5 bases). CDR1 is SNHLY and CDR2 is FYNNEI in the germline V gene. The CDR3 has 14 amino acids. V lost 8 bases to trimming and J lost 4 bases, with 15 bases between them. CDR3 DNA: TGTGCCAGCCAAGACGGGGGACCTAATCAGCCCCAGCATTTT. It yields the protein CASQDGGPNQPQHF.